A single sample is the source of the 3 T cell receptor beta chains below, sequenced in a study of T cell responses to AZD1222 COVID-19 vaccine. Only in-frame clones appear in the TCRdb table, and some are missing; sequencing was by immunoSEQ multiplex PCR. The top ten clones hold around 8% of a sample with around 130,000 clones, 91% of them seen once. The specimen comprised peripheral blood, sampled 28 days after the second dose of the MenACWY control vaccine. The receptor set was obtained from an adult who received the MenACWY meningococcal vaccine as a control.

The J gene is TRBJ2-5, the V gene TRBV3-1 (or the pseudogene TRBV3-2), with 10 bases identical to TRBD1. The V gene end was trimmed by 2 bases and the J gene end by 5 bases; junction bases not matched to a gene: 5. Germline-derived CDR1 and CDR2 are LGHDT and YNNKEL (reference sequence). The CDR3 runs 15 residues. CDR3 DNA: TGTGCCAGCAGCCAACATGGGACAGGGGTTGAGACCCAGTACTTC. Translation gives CASSQHGTGVETQYF.

V gene TRBV7-8 combines with J gene TRBJ1-3, with D possibly matching TRBD1 (6 bases). Trimming pared 4 bases from V and 4 bases from J, leaving 11 bases between. Germline CDR1 SGHVS, CDR2 FQNEAQ. The CDR3 totals 14 residues. CDR3: CASSSRGEGNTIYF. CDR3 sequence (DNA): TGTGCCAGCAGCTCTAGGGGGGAGGGAAACACCATATATTTT.

This chain links TRBV2 with TRBJ1-6; no definite D call. V was cut by 6 bases and J by 7 bases, with 13 bases left in between. CDR3 size: 14 residues. Germline V gene sequence: CDR1 SNHLY, CDR2 FYNNEI. CDR3 amino acids: CASRGNTGNSPLHF. DNA of the CDR3: TGTGCCAGCAGGGGTAACACTGGAAATTCACCCCTCCACTTT.